Presented here are 18 T cell receptor beta chains from one specimen sequenced in a study of T cells in Graves' hyperthyroidism and ophthalmopathy. TCR beta CDR3 region amplification was performed from RNA transcripts. The HTBI primer set was used in a first-round RT-PCR of the TCR CDR3. MiXCR, run by TCRdb on the multiplex PCR reads, gives a single entry per CDR3 protein. This table has 300,000 to 500,000 distinct CDR3 sequences, under 15% appearing once. Sequenced material: blood. The receptors were gathered from a woman aged 25 to 39 with Graves' hyperthyroidism.

J is TRBJ1-6 and V is TRBV5-1; D possibly corresponds to TRBD1 (6 bases). V was cut by 0 bases and J by 2 bases, with 9 bases left in between. The CDR3 covers 16 residues. CDR1 SGHRS and CDR2 YFSETQ come from the germline V gene. The CDR3 loop reads CASSLGGQTYNSPLHF. DNA of the CDR3: TGCGCCAGCAGCTTGGGGGGGCAGACCTATAATTCACCCCTCCACTTT.

This clonotype was observed at least ten times. This chain joins TRBV30 and TRBJ2-5; no reliable D call. CDR3 size: 13 residues. Germline V gene sequence: CDR1 GTSNPN, CDR2 SVGIG (reference sequence). V gave up 3 bases and J gave up 1 base, with 9 bases separating them. CDR3: CAWRIKGQETQYF. CDR3 nucleotides: TGTGCCTGGAGGATTAAGGGCCAAGAGACCCAGTACTTC.

This clonotype came up many times. The rearrangement uses TRBV28 and TRBJ2-3; 12 bases line up with TRBD2. Trimming removed 10 bases from V and 7 bases from J; junction bases left unmatched: 21. Germline lookup yields CDR1 MDHEN and CDR2 SYDVKM. CDR3 length equals 18 residues. Here the CDR3 reads CATQSTSGRREIVNTQYF. The CDR3 DNA reads TGTGCCACCCAATCGACTAGCGGGAGACGAGAGATCGTGAATACGCAGTATTTT.

A few counts support this clonotype. This chain joins TRBV4-1 and TRBJ1-3, with 8 bases aligning to TRBD1. The length of the CDR3 is 15 residues. The germline V gene encodes CDR1 MGHRA and CDR2 YSYEKL. Trimming cost V 3 bases and J 2 bases; bases outside gene matches: 3. The CDR3 DNA reads TGCGCCAGCAGCCAGGAGGACAGGGCTGGAAACACCATATATTTT. Encoded protein: CASSQEDRAGNTIYF.

The chain recombines TRBV6-1 with TRBJ1-1; D not resolved. Germline assignment: CDR1 MNHNS and CDR2 SASEGT. This CDR3 contains 17 residues. The germline V and J ends were trimmed by 3 bases and 1 base, with 18 bases remaining between them. The CDR3 DNA is TGTGCCAGCAGTGAGGTTTACAGCAGCCTGGGGAACACTGAAGCTTTCTTT. It specifies CASSEVYSSLGNTEAFF.

As DNA, the CDR3 is TGTGCCAGCGGGGCTCAGGGACCGCTGTTAGAGCAGTACTTC. Protein sequence: CASGAQGPLLEQYF. The V gene is TRBV6-1, the J gene TRBJ2-7; the D call may be TRBD1 or TRBD2 (5 bases each). From germline, CDR1 is MNHNS and CDR2 SASEGT. This CDR3 is built from 14 residues. V was clipped by 8 bases and J by 7 bases, with 21 bases between them.

At least ten counts were recorded for this clonotype. J is TRBJ2-1 and V is TRBV15; TRBD1 agrees at 11 bases. The CDR3 is made up of 17 amino acids. Germline-derived CDR1 and CDR2 are LNHNV and YYDKDF (reference sequence). V trimming: 0 bases; J trimming: 8 bases; junction bases outside the gene matches: 9. CDR3 protein: CATSRDWGGQGVHEQFF. DNA for the CDR3: TGTGCCACCAGCAGAGATTGGGGGGGACAGGGGGTCCATGAGCAGTTCTTC.

About this clonotype itself: This clone may be a read error of a much larger clone one base away. The chain is built from TRBV20-1 and TRBJ2-5; D is ambiguous. V lost 6 bases and J lost 2, with 16 bases in between. The CDR3 has 14 amino acids. Germline CDR1 and CDR2: DFQATT and SNEGSKA (reference sequence). The CDR3 sequence: CSAKVAWEQETQYF. CDR3 DNA sequence: TGCAGTGCAAAGGTCGCCTGGGAACAAGAGACCCAGTACTTC.

This clonotype occurred a few times. The V call is TRBV28, the J call TRBJ2-3; the D call may be TRBD1 or TRBD2 (5 bases each). V was clipped by 3 bases and J by 5 bases, with 12 bases between them. The CDR3 runs 14 residues. CDR1 and CDR2 from the germline V gene are MDHEN and SYDVKM. Here the CDR3 reads CASSFRSRGDTQYF. CDR3 bases: TGTGCCAGCAGTTTCAGGTCGAGGGGAGATACGCAGTATTTT.

This clonotype occurred many times. The chain carries TRBV15 and TRBJ1-5; the D gene is possibly TRBD1 (5 bases). The germline gives CDR1 LNHNV, CDR2 YYDKDF (reference sequence). The CDR3 is 18 residues long. V was shortened by 8 bases and J by 1 base, with 24 bases between the two germline ends. Written as DNA, the CDR3 is TGTGCCACCGCGACTGACACCGGTGGGGGTTCAAGCAATCAGCCCCAGCATTTT. It specifies CATATDTGGGSSNQPQHF.

CDR3 protein: CASSYSGGLGAETQYF. The CDR3 DNA sequence: TGTGCCAGCAGTTACAGCGGGGGCTTGGGTGCCGAGACCCAGTACTTC. The rearrangement uses TRBV6-9 and TRBJ2-5; 8 bases align to TRBD2. This CDR3 region has 16 residues. Germline trimming cut 3 bases from V and 5 bases from J; bases unmatched to any gene: 11. Looked up from germline, CDR1 is MNHGY and CDR2 is SVAAGI.

This chain joins TRBV29-1 and TRBJ2-7; D uncertain. Looked up from germline, CDR1 is SQVTM and CDR2 is ANQGSEA. The V end lost 0 bases, the J end lost 2 bases, and 5 bases lay between the germline ends. The CDR3 is 12 amino acids. The DNA of the CDR3 is TGCAGCGTTGAAGAAGCTCCCTACGAGCAGTACTTC. Translation: CSVEEAPYEQYF.

This clonotype was seen a few times. The chain combines TRBV20-1 with TRBJ1-5, with a possible D match to TRBD1 (6 bases). The germline V gene encodes CDR1 DFQATT and CDR2 SNEGSKA (reference sequence). CDR3 length: 14 residues. V lost 5 bases and J 2 bases, leaving 13 bases between the germline ends. The CDR3 sequence is CSADTGRGNQPQHF. For the CDR3, the DNA is TGCAGTGCTGACACAGGGAGGGGCAATCAGCCCCAGCATTTT.

The sample holds many counts of this clonotype. The chain employs TRBV20-1 and TRBJ2-3, with 8 bases that match TRBD2. After removal of 6 bases from V and 4 bases from J, the junction contained 3 bases not matched to a gene. Germline assignment: CDR1 DFQATT and CDR2 SNEGSKA (reference sequence). The length of the CDR3 is 12 residues. The CDR3 DNA reads TGCAGTGCCAAGACTAGCGCAGATACGCAGTATTTT. Its translation: CSAKTSADTQYF.

This clonotype was seen only once. The chain carries TRBV29-1 and TRBJ1-3; possibly TRBD1 for D (6 bases). Per the germline V gene, CDR1 is SQVTM and CDR2 is ANQGSEA. Trimming shortened V by 6 bases and J by 0 bases, and 9 bases separated the two germline ends. This CDR3 comprises 13 residues. The CDR3 nucleotides are TGCAGCGTACGGGGGGCCTCTGGAAACACCATATATTTT. Translating it yields CSVRGASGNTIYF.

The chain's CDR3 is CASSDGGKGSTEKLFF. Written as DNA, the CDR3 is TGCGCCAGCAGCGATGGGGGAAAGGGGAGCACTGAAAAACTGTTTTTT. This chain connects TRBV5-1 to TRBJ1-4; D may be TRBD1 (5 bases). This CDR3 comprises 16 residues. V was cut by 4 bases and J by 7 bases, with 20 bases left in between. Germline V gives CDR1 SGHRS, CDR2 YFSETQ. Using reference TRBV5-1 and TRBJ1-4 for the parts outside the CDR3, the full variable domain is KAGVTQTPRYLIKTRGQQVTLSCSPISGHRSVSWYQQTPGQGLQFLFEYFSETQRNKGNFPGRFSGRQFSNSRSEMNVSTLELGDSALYLCASSDGGKGSTEKLFFGSGTQLSVL.

The sample holds a few counts of this clonotype. The chain carries TRBV29-1 and TRBJ2-6; no reliable D call. V lost 3 bases, J lost 0 bases, and 24 bases lay in between. The CDR3 contains 20 residues. The germline V gene has CDR1 SQVTM and CDR2 ANQGSEA. The CDR3 loop is CSVEEPQTDIPDSGANVLTF. CDR3 nucleotide sequence: TGCAGCGTTGAGGAGCCGCAAACCGATATACCCGACTCTGGGGCCAACGTCCTGACTTTC.

The chain uses TRBV20-1 and TRBJ2-3; D remains ambiguous. This CDR3 is 15 amino acids long. Germline CDR1 reads DFQATT; CDR2 reads SNEGSKA (reference sequence). The germline V and J ends were trimmed by 3 bases and 5 bases, with 18 bases remaining between them. The DNA for the CDR3 is TGCAGTGCTAGGGACGCGTACCTGTACGTAGATACGCAGTATTTT. It yields the protein CSARDAYLYVDTQYF.